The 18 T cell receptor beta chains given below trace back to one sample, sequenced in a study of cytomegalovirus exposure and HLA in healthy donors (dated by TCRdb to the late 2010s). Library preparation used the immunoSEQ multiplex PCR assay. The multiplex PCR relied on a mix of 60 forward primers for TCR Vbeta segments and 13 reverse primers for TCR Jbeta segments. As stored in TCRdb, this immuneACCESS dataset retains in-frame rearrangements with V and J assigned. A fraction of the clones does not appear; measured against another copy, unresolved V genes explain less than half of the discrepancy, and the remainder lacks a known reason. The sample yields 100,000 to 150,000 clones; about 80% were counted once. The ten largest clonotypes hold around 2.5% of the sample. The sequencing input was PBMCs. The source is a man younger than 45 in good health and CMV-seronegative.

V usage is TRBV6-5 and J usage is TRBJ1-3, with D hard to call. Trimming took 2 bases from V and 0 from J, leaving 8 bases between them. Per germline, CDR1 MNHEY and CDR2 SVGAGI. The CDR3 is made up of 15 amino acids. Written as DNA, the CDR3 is TGTGCCAGCAGTTACACCGCAGACTCTGGAAACACCATATATTTT. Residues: CASSYTADSGNTIYF.

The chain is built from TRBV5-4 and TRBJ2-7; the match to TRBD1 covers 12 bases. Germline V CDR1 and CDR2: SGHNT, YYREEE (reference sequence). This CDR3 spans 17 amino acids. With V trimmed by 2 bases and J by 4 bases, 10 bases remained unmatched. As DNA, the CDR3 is TGTGCCAGCAGCTTAGGATCTCCGGGACAGGGGGCGTACGAGCAGTACTTC. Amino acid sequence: CASSLGSPGQGAYEQYF.

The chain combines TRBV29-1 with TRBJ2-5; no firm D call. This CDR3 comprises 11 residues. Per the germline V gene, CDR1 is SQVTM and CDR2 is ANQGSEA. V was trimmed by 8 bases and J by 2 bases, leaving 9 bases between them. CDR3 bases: TGCAGCCCCCGGGTTCAAGAGACCCAGTACTTC. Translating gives CSPRVQETQYF.

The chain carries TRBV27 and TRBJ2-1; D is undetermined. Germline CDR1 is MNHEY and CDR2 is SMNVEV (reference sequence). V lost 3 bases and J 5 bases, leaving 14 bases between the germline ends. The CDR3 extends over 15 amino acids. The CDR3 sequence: CASSFTPGGNNEQFF. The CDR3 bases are TGTGCCAGCAGTTTCACCCCCGGCGGAAACAATGAGCAGTTCTTC.

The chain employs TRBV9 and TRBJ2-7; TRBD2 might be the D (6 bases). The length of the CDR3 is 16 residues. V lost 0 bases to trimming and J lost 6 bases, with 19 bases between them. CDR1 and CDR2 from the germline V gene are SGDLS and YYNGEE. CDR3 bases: TGTGCCAGCAGCGTAGGCGGGGTGGCAGGACCCATCGAGCAGTACTTC. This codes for CASSVGGVAGPIEQYF.

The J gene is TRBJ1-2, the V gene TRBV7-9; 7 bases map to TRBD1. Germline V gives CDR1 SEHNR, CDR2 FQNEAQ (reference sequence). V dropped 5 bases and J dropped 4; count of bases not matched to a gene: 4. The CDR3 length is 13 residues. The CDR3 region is CASSRPGGYGYTF. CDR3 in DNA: TGTGCCAGCAGCAGACCAGGGGGCTATGGCTACACCTTC.

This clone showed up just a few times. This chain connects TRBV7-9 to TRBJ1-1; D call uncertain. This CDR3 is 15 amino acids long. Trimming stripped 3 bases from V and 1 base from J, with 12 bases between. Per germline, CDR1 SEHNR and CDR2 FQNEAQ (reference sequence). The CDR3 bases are TGTGCCAGCAGCTTCATTGGGTGGGCGAACACTGAAGCTTTCTTT. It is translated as CASSFIGWANTEAFF.

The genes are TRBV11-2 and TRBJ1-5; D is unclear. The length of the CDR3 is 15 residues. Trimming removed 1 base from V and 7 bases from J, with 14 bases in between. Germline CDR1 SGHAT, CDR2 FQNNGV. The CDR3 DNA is TGTGCCAGCAGCTTAGTCACGGGGTCGAGGCAGCCCCAGCATTTT. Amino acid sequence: CASSLVTGSRQPQHF.

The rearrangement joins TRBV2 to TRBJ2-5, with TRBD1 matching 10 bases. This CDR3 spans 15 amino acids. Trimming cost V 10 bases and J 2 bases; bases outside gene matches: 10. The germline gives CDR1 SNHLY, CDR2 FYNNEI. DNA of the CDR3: TGTGCCATTTCCCTCGGGACAGGGGTTCAAGAGACCCAGTACTTC. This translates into CAISLGTGVQETQYF.

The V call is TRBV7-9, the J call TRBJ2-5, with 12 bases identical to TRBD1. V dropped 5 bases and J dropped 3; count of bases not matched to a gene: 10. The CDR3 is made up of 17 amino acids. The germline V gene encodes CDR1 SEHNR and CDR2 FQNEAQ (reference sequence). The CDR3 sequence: CASSPQGTGGVKETQYF. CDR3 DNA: TGTGCCAGCAGCCCTCAGGGGACAGGGGGCGTTAAAGAGACCCAGTACTTC.

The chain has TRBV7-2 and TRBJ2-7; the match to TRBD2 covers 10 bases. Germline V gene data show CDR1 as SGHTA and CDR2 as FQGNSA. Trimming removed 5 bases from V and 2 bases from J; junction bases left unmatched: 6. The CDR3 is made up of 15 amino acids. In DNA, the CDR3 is TGTGCCAGCAGCCCTAGGACTAGCGGAGCCTACGAGCAGTACTTC. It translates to CASSPRTSGAYEQYF.

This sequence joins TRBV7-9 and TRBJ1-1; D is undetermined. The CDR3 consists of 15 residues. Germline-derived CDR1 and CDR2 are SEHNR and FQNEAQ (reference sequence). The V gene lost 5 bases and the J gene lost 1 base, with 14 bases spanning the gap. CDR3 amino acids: CASSLGRGSNTEAFF. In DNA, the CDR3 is TGTGCCAGCAGCCTAGGGAGAGGATCGAACACTGAAGCTTTCTTT. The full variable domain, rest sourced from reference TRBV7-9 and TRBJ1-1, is DTGVSQNPRHKITKRGQNVTFRCDPISEHNRLYWYRQTLGQGPEFLTYFQNEAQLEKSRLLSDRFSAERPKGSFSTLEIQRTEQGDSAMYLCASSLGRGSNTEAFFGQGTRLTVV.

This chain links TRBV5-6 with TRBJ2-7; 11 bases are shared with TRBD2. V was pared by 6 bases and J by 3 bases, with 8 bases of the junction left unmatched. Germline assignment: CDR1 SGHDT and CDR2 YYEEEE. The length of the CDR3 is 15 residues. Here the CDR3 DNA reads TGTGCCAGCAAGTGGACTAGCGGGCCCAACTACGAGCAGTACTTC. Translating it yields CASKWTSGPNYEQYF.

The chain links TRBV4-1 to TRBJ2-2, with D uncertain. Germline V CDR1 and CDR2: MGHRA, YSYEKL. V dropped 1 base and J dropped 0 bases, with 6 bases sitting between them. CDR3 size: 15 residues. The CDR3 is CASSQGRTNTGELFF. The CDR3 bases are TGCGCCAGCAGCCAAGGGCGGACGAACACCGGGGAGCTGTTTTTT.

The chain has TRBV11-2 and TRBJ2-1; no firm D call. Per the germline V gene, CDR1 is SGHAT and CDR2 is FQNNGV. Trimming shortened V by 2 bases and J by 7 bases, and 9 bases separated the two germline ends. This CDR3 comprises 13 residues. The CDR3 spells CASSLYSVNEQFF. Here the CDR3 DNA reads TGTGCCAGCAGCTTATATTCCGTGAATGAGCAGTTCTTC.

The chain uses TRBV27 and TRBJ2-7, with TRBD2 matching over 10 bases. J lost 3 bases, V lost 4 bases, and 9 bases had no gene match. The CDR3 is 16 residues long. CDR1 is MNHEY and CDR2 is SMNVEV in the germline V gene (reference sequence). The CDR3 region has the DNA TGTGCCAGCAGTTCCCTGTGGACTAGCGGCGACTACGAGCAGTACTTC. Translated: CASSSLWTSGDYEQYF.

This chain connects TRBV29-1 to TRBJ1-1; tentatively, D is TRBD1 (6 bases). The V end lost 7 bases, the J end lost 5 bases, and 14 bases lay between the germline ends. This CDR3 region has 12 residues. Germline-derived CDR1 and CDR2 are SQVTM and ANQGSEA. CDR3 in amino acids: CSAKLGGTEAFF. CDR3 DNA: TGCAGCGCCAAACTAGGGGGAACTGAAGCTTTCTTT.

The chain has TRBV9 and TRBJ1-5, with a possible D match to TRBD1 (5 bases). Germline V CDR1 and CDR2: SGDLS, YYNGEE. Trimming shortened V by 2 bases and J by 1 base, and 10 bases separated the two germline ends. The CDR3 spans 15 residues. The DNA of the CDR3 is TGTGCCAGCAGCGTTCGGGGGTTGAGCAATCAGCCCCAGCATTTT. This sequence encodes CASSVRGLSNQPQHF.